The rows below give T cell receptor beta chains drawn from one sample of a study of identical twins. In TCRdb, the 5' RACE reads were re-called with MiXCR into one record per CDR3 protein. This sample has more than 1.5 million distinct CDR3 sequences, with under 35% found just once. Sequencing was done on a sample of cord blood. The receptors come from a newborn girl in good health. Both conserved end residues are part of each CDR3. A D gene is named only where the DNA matches it firmly. Only part of the rows carry a size: once, few, many, or a class if the clone is expanded.

few,TRBD1,TRBV3-1,TRBJ2-5,TGTGCCAGCAGCCAAGAAAAGGACAGGCGTTTTATGAAGCAGTACTTC,CASSQEKDRRFMKQYF
-,-,TRBV20-1,TRBJ1-6,TGCAGTGCTAAGGGCGAGTGGGGGAGCTCCTATAATTCACCCCTCCACTTT,CSAKGEWGSSYNSPLHF
-,-,TRBV20-1,TRBJ2-1,TGCAGTGCCCCGTCCTACAATAAGCAGTTCTTC,CSAPSYNKQFF
-,-,TRBV7-9,TRBJ2-6,TGTGCCAGCAGCCTGCAGTTAGGGGCCAACGTCCTGACTTTC,CASSLQLGANVLTF
once,-,TRBV30,TRBJ2-7,TGTGCCTGGAGCATCGAGGGGGGGAGAAGCTACGAGCAGTACTTC,CAWSIEGGRSYEQYF
-,TRBD2,TRBV6-1,TRBJ2-7,TGTGCCAGCAGGCCGGGACTAGCGGTCCCCGAGCAGTACTTC,CASRPGLAVPEQYF
-,-,TRBV5-1,TRBJ2-1,TGCGCCAGCAGCTTGGGCGCGACAGCCAATGAGCAGTTCTTC,CASSLGATANEQFF
-,TRBD2,TRBV4-1,TRBJ2-1,TGCGCCAGCAGCCAAGAGGGGGCTAGCGGGGGTCCCTACAATGAGCAGTTCTTC,CASSQEGASGGPYNEQFF
few,-,TRBV18,TRBJ1-2,TGTGCCAGCTCACCACGGGCAGGACCTCCCAATGGCTACACCTTC,CASSPRAGPPNGYTF
-,-,TRBV6-2/TRBV6-3,TRBJ2-3,TGTGCCAGCACCCACCCGGGCAGACGAACCACAGATACGCAGTATTTT,CASTHPGRRTTDTQYF
-,-,TRBV7-9,TRBJ1-1,TGTGCCAGCAGCTTAGCCGGGGAGGGGGAAGCTTTCTTT,CASSLAGEGEAFF
few,TRBD2,TRBV4-2,TRBJ2-1,TGTGCCAGCAGCCCCGGACGGGCCGGGACTAGCGGGGGCCTTTTCCACAATGAGCAGTTCTTC,CASSPGRAGTSGGLFHNEQFF
-,-,TRBV5-6,TRBJ2-3,TGTGCCAGCAGGAGTGTTATGGAGGATACGCAGTATTTT,CASRSVMEDTQYF
many,-,TRBV4-2,TRBJ1-1,TGTGCCAGCAGCCCGGGAAGGGAAGCTTTCTTT,CASSPGREAFF
few,TRBD2,TRBV11-1,TRBJ2-3,TGTGCCAGCAGCACGACTAGCGGGATAGATACGCAGTATTTT,CASSTTSGIDTQYF
-,-,TRBV4-1,TRBJ1-2,TGCGCCAGCAGCCAAGTCCCGGTCTCCCAATATGGCTACACCTTC,CASSQVPVSQYGYTF
-,-,TRBV7-2,TRBJ2-3,TGTGCCAGCAGCCCGGGTTTGTGGAGCACAGATACGCAGTATTTT,CASSPGLWSTDTQYF
few,-,TRBV27,TRBJ1-2,TGTGCCAGCTGTTCGCGGGGGGACAACTATGGCTACACCTTC,CASCSRGDNYGYTF
-,TRBD1,TRBV5-1,TRBJ1-4,TGCGCCAGCAGCCGACTGAACTCCGGGACAGGGGCAACTAGTGAAAAACTGTTTTTT,CASSRLNSGTGATSEKLFF
few,TRBD2,TRBV7-9,TRBJ2-1,TGTGCCACACAAGGGACTAGCGGGTTCGAGTTCTTC,CATQGTSGFEFF
-,TRBD1,TRBV7-2,TRBJ1-1,TGTGCCAGCAGCCCCCGACAGGGCCCGGGAGCTTTCTTT,CASSPRQGPGAFF
-,-,TRBV5-6,TRBJ2-3,TGTGCCAGCAGCTGGGGACCCTTCGGCACAGATACGCAGTATTTT,CASSWGPFGTDTQYF
many,TRBD1,TRBV24-1,TRBJ2-1,TGTGCCACCAGTGATTTTAGGAGACAGGGATACAATGAGCAGTTCTTC,CATSDFRRQGYNEQFF
few,TRBD1,TRBV20-1,TRBJ1-4,TGCAGTGCTAGAGACACTAGGCCGGGACAGGGCAGTGAAAAACTGTTTTTT,CSARDTRPGQGSEKLFF
-,-,TRBV15,TRBJ2-1,TGTGCCACCAGCAGAGGTGGGGAAGGCTCCTACAATGAGCAGTTCTTC,CATSRGGEGSYNEQFF
-,-,TRBV3-1,TRBJ1-1,TGTGCCAGCAGCCAAGATTCGGGGCAGGGAGCTTTCTTT,CASSQDSGQGAFF
-,TRBD2,TRBV10-2,TRBJ2-3,TGCGCCAGCAGCGCTACTAGCGGGAGTTCCCCTACTAGCACAGATACGCAGTATTTT,CASSATSGSSPTSTDTQYF
few,-,TRBV4-2,TRBJ2-3,TGTGCCAGCAGCCAAGATTATATTGGGGGAGATGGGGCAGATACGCAGTATTTT,CASSQDYIGGDGADTQYF
-,-,TRBV29-1,TRBJ1-2,TGCAGCACAGAGGGTGGGTATGGCTACACCTTC,CSTEGGYGYTF
-,TRBD2,TRBV29-1,TRBJ2-1,TGCAGCGTTGGAAGGGCTAGCGGGAGAGATGAGCAGTTCTTC,CSVGRASGRDEQFF
few,-,TRBV24-1,TRBJ2-1,TGTGCCACCAGTGATATCCAAAGCTCCTACAATGAGCAGTTCTTC,CATSDIQSSYNEQFF
many,-,TRBV5-1,TRBJ2-1,TGCGCCAGCAGCCACACGGGCGCCTACAATGAGCAGTTCTTC,CASSHTGAYNEQFF
few,TRBD2,TRBV6-1,TRBJ2-6,TGTGCCAGCAGTGTTTTAGCGGGCTCTGGGGCCAACGTCCTGACTTTC,CASSVLAGSGANVLTF
-,-,TRBV3-1,TRBJ1-4,TGTGCCAGCAGCAACCAGGGACCCACTAATGAAAAACTGTTTTTT,CASSNQGPTNEKLFF
-,-,TRBV28,TRBJ1-5,TGTGCCAGCAGTCCCATGGCAGTCCAAGGGAGTCAGCCCCAGCATTTT,CASSPMAVQGSQPQHF
-,TRBD1,TRBV7-2,TRBJ2-1,TGTGCCAGCAACAGGGGGTGGGAACACAGTGAGCAGTTCTTC,CASNRGWEHSEQFF
-,-,TRBV12-3/TRBV12-4,TRBJ1-1,TGTGCCAGCAGGCCCTGGGGCTCGAACACTGAAGCTTTCTTT,CASRPWGSNTEAFF
many,TRBD2,TRBV12-3/TRBV12-4,TRBJ2-4,TGTGCCAGCAGCCGCGGGACTAGCGGTCAGTACTTC,CASSRGTSGQYF
-,-,TRBV7-2,TRBJ2-7,TGTGCCAGCAGCTTAAATGGAGGGTTACACGAGCAGTACTTC,CASSLNGGLHEQYF
few,TRBD2,TRBV6-1,TRBJ2-1,TGTGCCAGCAGGCCGCGGGGGGGAGCGGCGTACAATGAGCAGTTCTTC,CASRPRGGAAYNEQFF
-,TRBD1,TRBV27,TRBJ1-5,TGTGCCAGCAGTTTATTGGGACAGGGGAGCAATCAGCCCCAGCATTTT,CASSLLGQGSNQPQHF
-,-,TRBV3-1,TRBJ2-7,TGTGCCAGCAGCCACGACTATGCGAGCTCCTACAATGAGCAGTACTTC,CASSHDYASSYNEQYF
few,TRBD1,TRBV12-3/TRBV12-4,TRBJ1-2,TGTGCCAGCAGTAACCGGGACAGGGCCTATGGCTACACCTTC,CASSNRDRAYGYTF
few,TRBD2,TRBV28,TRBJ2-7,TGTGCCAGCAGCCTAGCGGGAGGCTTATGGAACGAGCAGTACTTC,CASSLAGGLWNEQYF
few,-,TRBV6-5,TRBJ2-7,TGTGCCAGCAGGGACGGGGCAAAAGACGAGCAGTACTTC,CASRDGAKDEQYF